These T cell receptor beta chains were read from a single sample in a study of control samples from healthy donors and cancer patients. The table came from immunoSEQ multiplex PCR; TCRdb's copy has only in-frame clones and leaves some out. The sample carries approximately 100,000 clones, approximately 84% recorded once. Sequenced input: PBMCs. These receptors all stem from a man in his sixties or seventies with lung cancer. Each CDR3 is given with its conserved first and last residue. The D gene is left open where the match is weak. Some rows mark clone size as missing; the rest say once, few, many or name a class of expanded clone.

clone size: -; J gene: TRBJ1-5; D gene: -; V gene: TRBV7-2; CDR3 protein: CASRTQGPNQPQHF; CDR3 DNA: TGTGCCAGCAGGACCCAGGGACCCAATCAGCCCCAGCATTTT
clone size: -; J gene: TRBJ2-7; D gene: -; V gene: TRBV29-1; CDR3 protein: CSVAGHTKTGYEQYF; CDR3 DNA: TGCAGCGTTGCAGGACACACTAAAACCGGGTACGAGCAGTACTTC
clone size: -; J gene: TRBJ1-6; D gene: TRBD1; V gene: TRBV5-4; CDR3 protein: CASSPGQANSPLHF; CDR3 DNA: TGTGCCAGCAGCCCGGGACAGGCTAATTCACCCCTCCACTTT
clone size: once; J gene: TRBJ2-2; D gene: TRBD2; V gene: TRBV19; CDR3 protein: CASSRGLAGGLSNTGELFF; CDR3 DNA: TGTGCCAGTAGTAGGGGACTAGCGGGGGGCCTATCGAACACCGGGGAGCTGTTTTTT
clone size: -; J gene: TRBJ1-3; D gene: TRBD1; V gene: TRBV7-3; CDR3 protein: CASSLRGQGENTIYF; CDR3 DNA: TGTGCCAGCAGCTTAAGGGGTCAGGGGGAGAACACCATATATTTT
clone size: -; J gene: TRBJ1-2; D gene: -; V gene: TRBV24-1; CDR3 protein: CATSDSQAHYGYTF; CDR3 DNA: TGTGCCACCAGTGATTCGCAGGCCCACTATGGCTACACCTTC
clone size: -; J gene: TRBJ2-5; D gene: -; V gene: TRBV6-1; CDR3 protein: CASSDSGGRETQYF; CDR3 DNA: TGTGCCAGCAGTGATTCAGGGGGGCGGGAGACCCAGTACTTC
clone size: -; J gene: TRBJ1-6; D gene: -; V gene: TRBV28; CDR3 protein: CASSLSEINAQGKGSPLHF; CDR3 DNA: TGTGCCAGCAGTTTATCCGAAATAAACGCACAGGGCAAGGGTTCACCCCTCCACTTT
clone size: once; J gene: TRBJ1-2; D gene: -; V gene: TRBV5-1; CDR3 protein: CASSLGQGVYGYTF; CDR3 DNA: TGCGCCAGCAGCTTGGGCCAGGGAGTCTATGGCTACACCTTC
clone size: -; J gene: TRBJ2-3; D gene: TRBD2; V gene: TRBV7-9; CDR3 protein: CASDAGGVSTDTQYF; CDR3 DNA: TGTGCCAGCGACGCGGGGGGAGTAAGCACAGATACGCAGTATTTT
clone size: few; J gene: TRBJ1-3; D gene: -; V gene: TRBV7-9; CDR3 protein: CASTSGAGNTIYF; CDR3 DNA: TGTGCCAGCACCTCAGGGGCTGGAAACACCATATATTTT
clone size: once; J gene: TRBJ2-3; D gene: -; V gene: TRBV5-4; CDR3 protein: CASSSEGEVSTDTQYF; CDR3 DNA: TGTGCCAGCAGCTCCGAGGGGGAGGTTAGCACAGATACGCAGTATTTT
clone size: -; J gene: TRBJ1-2; D gene: TRBD1; V gene: TRBV6-5; CDR3 protein: CASSYSEGARYGYTF; CDR3 DNA: TGTGCCAGCAGTTACTCAGAGGGGGCGAGATATGGCTACACCTTC
clone size: -; J gene: TRBJ2-2; D gene: -; V gene: TRBV18; CDR3 protein: CASSPPRGGLDTGELFF; CDR3 DNA: TGTGCCAGCTCACCTCCGAGAGGGGGTTTGGACACCGGGGAGCTGTTTTTT
clone size: -; J gene: TRBJ2-2; D gene: -; V gene: TRBV9; CDR3 protein: CASSVGGTGELFF; CDR3 DNA: TGTGCCAGCAGCGTCGGGGGTACCGGGGAGCTGTTTTTT
clone size: once; J gene: TRBJ2-3; D gene: TRBD1; V gene: TRBV24-1; CDR3 protein: CATSDPSDRGDTQYF; CDR3 DNA: TGTGCCACCAGTGATCCCTCAGACAGGGGTGATACGCAGTATTTT
clone size: few; J gene: TRBJ2-7; D gene: -; V gene: TRBV5-1; CDR3 protein: CASSPGGFGYEQYF; CDR3 DNA: TGCGCCAGCAGCCCGGGCGGGTTCGGCTACGAGCAGTACTTC
clone size: -; J gene: TRBJ2-7; D gene: TRBD1; V gene: TRBV18; CDR3 protein: CASSPFETGNTEQYF; CDR3 DNA: TGTGCCAGCTCACCGTTCGAGACAGGGAATACCGAGCAGTACTTC
clone size: once; J gene: TRBJ1-4; D gene: -; V gene: TRBV7-9; CDR3 protein: CASSPARGKLFF; CDR3 DNA: TGTGCCAGCAGCCCCGCCAGGGGAAAACTGTTTTTT
clone size: -; J gene: TRBJ1-6; D gene: -; V gene: TRBV6-5; CDR3 protein: CASSYQTAYNSPLHF; CDR3 DNA: TGTGCCAGCAGTTACCAGACAGCGTATAATTCACCCCTCCACTTT
clone size: few; J gene: TRBJ1-2; D gene: -; V gene: TRBV15; CDR3 protein: CATSTGAYGYTF; CDR3 DNA: TGTGCCACCTCGACAGGAGCTTATGGCTACACCTTC
clone size: -; J gene: TRBJ2-4; D gene: TRBD1; V gene: TRBV7-9; CDR3 protein: CASSSTGGSKNIQYF; CDR3 DNA: TGTGCCAGCAGCTCTACAGGGGGCTCCAAAAACATTCAGTACTTC
clone size: -; J gene: TRBJ2-7; D gene: -; V gene: TRBV3-1/TRBV3-2; CDR3 protein: CASSLSWGGPFSYEQYF; CDR3 DNA: TGTGCCAGCAGCCTAAGTTGGGGGGGCCCTTTCTCCTACGAGCAGTACTTC
clone size: -; J gene: TRBJ1-1; D gene: -; V gene: TRBV15; CDR3 protein: CATSRGPANTEAFF; CDR3 DNA: TGTGCCACCAGCAGGGGGCCAGCGAACACTGAAGCTTTCTTT
clone size: -; J gene: TRBJ2-3; D gene: TRBD2; V gene: TRBV5-1; CDR3 protein: CASSSRTSGGPTQYF; CDR3 DNA: TGCGCCAGCAGCTCTCGGACTAGCGGGGGGCCTACGCAGTATTTT
clone size: -; J gene: TRBJ1-3; D gene: -; V gene: TRBV5-6; CDR3 protein: CASSLGSSGNTIYF; CDR3 DNA: TGTGCCAGCAGCTTGGGGTCGTCGGGAAACACCATATATTTT
clone size: once; J gene: TRBJ2-3; D gene: -; V gene: TRBV5-4; CDR3 protein: CASSPPRGDTQYF; CDR3 DNA: TGTGCCAGCAGCCCACCAAGGGGAGATACGCAGTATTTT
clone size: -; J gene: TRBJ2-2; D gene: -; V gene: TRBV7-6; CDR3 protein: CASSLGGTTGELFF; CDR3 DNA: TGTGCCAGCAGCTTAGGAGGGACTACCGGGGAGCTGTTTTTT
clone size: -; J gene: TRBJ2-1; D gene: -; V gene: TRBV10-1; CDR3 protein: CASSVGRPARYNEQFF; CDR3 DNA: TGCGCCAGCAGTGTAGGCAGGCCCGCCCGCTACAATGAGCAGTTCTTC
clone size: once; J gene: TRBJ1-4; D gene: -; V gene: TRBV11-2; CDR3 protein: CASSLDPKRDLVF; CDR3 DNA: TGTGCCAGCAGCTTAGACCCGAAGCGGGATTTGGTTTTT
clone size: -; J gene: TRBJ2-3; D gene: TRBD2; V gene: TRBV7-9; CDR3 protein: CASSLPGLAGHTQYF; CDR3 DNA: TGTGCCAGCAGCTTACCGGGACTAGCGGGGCATACGCAGTATTTT
clone size: -; J gene: TRBJ1-2; D gene: -; V gene: TRBV7-2; CDR3 protein: CASMPVGLGGYTF; CDR3 DNA: TGTGCCAGCATGCCGGTCGGCTTAGGGGGCTACACCTTC
clone size: -; J gene: TRBJ2-1; D gene: -; V gene: TRBV7-8; CDR3 protein: CASSTIRGSYNEQFF; CDR3 DNA: TGTGCCAGCAGCACCATACGGGGATCCTACAATGAGCAGTTCTTC
clone size: -; J gene: TRBJ1-6; D gene: TRBD1; V gene: TRBV19; CDR3 protein: CASSTGQAGNSPLHF; CDR3 DNA: TGTGCCAGTAGTACCGGACAGGCGGGTAATTCACCCCTCCACTTT
clone size: -; J gene: TRBJ2-3; D gene: -; V gene: TRBV7-8; CDR3 protein: CASSLIESTDTQYF; CDR3 DNA: TGTGCCAGCAGCCTCATTGAGAGCACAGATACGCAGTATTTT
clone size: -; J gene: TRBJ2-3; D gene: TRBD1; V gene: TRBV7-8; CDR3 protein: CASSLANRGRQYF; CDR3 DNA: TGTGCCAGCAGCTTAGCAAACAGGGGGAGGCAGTATTTT
clone size: -; J gene: TRBJ2-3; D gene: TRBD2; V gene: TRBV10-2; CDR3 protein: CASVLAGGPPDTQYF; CDR3 DNA: TGCGCCAGCGTATTAGCGGGGGGGCCCCCAGATACGCAGTATTTT
clone size: -; J gene: TRBJ1-2; D gene: -; V gene: TRBV5-1; CDR3 protein: CASSLEGVDGYTF; CDR3 DNA: TGCGCCAGCAGCTTGGAAGGGGTCGATGGCTACACCTTC
clone size: once; J gene: TRBJ1-1; D gene: TRBD1; V gene: TRBV4-2; CDR3 protein: CASSDERTGGTEAFF; CDR3 DNA: TGTGCCAGCAGCGACGAGAGGACAGGGGGTACTGAAGCTTTCTTT
clone size: once; J gene: TRBJ2-4; D gene: -; V gene: TRBV5-3; CDR3 protein: CARSLSPRLAKNIQYF; CDR3 DNA: TGTGCCAGAAGCTTGAGCCCAAGGCTAGCCAAAAACATTCAGTACTTC
clone size: -; J gene: TRBJ2-3; D gene: TRBD2; V gene: TRBV7-3; CDR3 protein: CASSHLAGGSGTDTQYF; CDR3 DNA: TGTGCCAGCAGCCACCTTGCGGGGGGATCTGGCACAGATACGCAGTATTTT